The 29 T cell receptor beta chains in this list originate from one sample, sequenced in a study of cytomegalovirus exposure and HLA in healthy donors. The primer mix had 60 Vbeta and 13 Jbeta primers. Libraries were prepared by immunoSEQ multiplex PCR; TCRdb keeps only in-frame clonotypes and omits some of them. The sample includes roughly 130,000 clones, 61% seen only once; the top ten take around 1.9%. The sequenced sample was PBMCs. Receptors were obtained from a male donor in good health and CMV-seronegative.

The chain employs TRBV4-2 and TRBJ2-5; a possible D gene is TRBD2 (7 bases). With 0 bases removed from V and 1 base from J, the gap between germline ends came to 12 bases. Germline V gene sequence: CDR1 LGHNA, CDR2 YNFKEQ. CDR3 length: 16 residues. In nucleotides, the CDR3 is TGTGCCAGCAGCCAAGATGTAGGGGGGGCCCAAGAGACCCAGTACTTC. It translates to CASSQDVGGAQETQYF.

The genes are TRBV28 and TRBJ1-3, with no clear D. The germline CDR1 and CDR2 sequences are MDHEN and SYDVKM. Trimming pared 3 bases from V and 4 bases from J, leaving 13 bases between. This CDR3 spans 15 amino acids. Here the CDR3 DNA reads TGTGCCAGCAGTTTCTCTAACCAACAGGGAAACACCATATATTTT. Its protein product is CASSFSNQQGNTIYF.

The chain joins TRBV7-9 to TRBJ1-1, with D possibly TRBD1 on 5 matching bases. CDR1 is SEHNR and CDR2 is FQNEAQ in the germline V gene (reference sequence). V was clipped by 6 bases and J by 8 bases, with 13 bases between them. This CDR3 comprises 12 residues. Here the CDR3 reads CASRTVGLEAFF. The CDR3 DNA follows: TGTGCCAGCAGGACAGTTGGGTTGGAAGCTTTCTTT.

The genes are TRBV30 and TRBJ1-6; 7 bases fit TRBD1. Per germline, CDR1 GTSNPN and CDR2 SVGIG (reference sequence). With V trimmed by 6 bases and J by 7 bases, 9 bases remained unmatched. The CDR3 consists of 14 residues. The DNA for the CDR3 is TGTGCCTGCAAAAGACAGGGAAGCAATTCACCCCTCCACTTT. Translating gives CACKRQGSNSPLHF.

This clone has just one count. J is TRBJ1-2 and V is TRBV18; 8 positions agree with TRBD1. Germline CDR1 is KGHSH and CDR2 is LQKENI. J was trimmed by 7 bases and V by 0 bases; bases with no gene match: 4. The CDR3 runs to 14 residues. The CDR3 DNA sequence: TGTGCCAGCTCACCACCGGACAGGGTCAGTGGCTACACCTTC. As protein: CASSPPDRVSGYTF.

This clone was detected a few times. The rearrangement joins TRBV4-1 to TRBJ2-7; TRBD1 matches at 8 bases. The J segment lost 0 bases and the V segment lost 0 bases, leaving 7 bases of the junction unmatched. There are 17 residues in the CDR3. In germline, CDR1 is MGHRA, CDR2 YSYEKL. For the CDR3, the DNA is TGCGCCAGCAGCCAAGATTGGGGCAGGGGGCCCTCCTACGAGCAGTACTTC. It is translated as CASSQDWGRGPSYEQYF.

The chain has TRBV2 and TRBJ2-5; 7 positions agree with TRBD2. The DNA end favors TRBJ2-7, so the J call may be wrong. Germline loops: CDR1 SNHLY, CDR2 FYNNEI. The CDR3 sequence is 15 residues long. CDR3 coding DNA: TGTGCCAGCAGTGAATCGATAGCGGGTGCCTACGAGCAGTACTTC. Translating it yields CASSESIAGAYEQYF.

This chain joins TRBV5-1 and TRBJ2-3, with D unclear. Germline V lookup: CDR1 SGHRS, CDR2 YFSETQ. There are 13 residues in the CDR3. Trimming stripped 1 base from V and 5 bases from J, with 8 bases between. In DNA, the CDR3 is TGCGCCAGCAGCTTGAGGTCAGGAGATACGCAGTATTTT. Its translation: CASSLRSGDTQYF.

V and J are TRBV6-5 and TRBJ1-1; tentatively, D is TRBD1 (5 bases). Trimming stripped 6 bases from V and 3 bases from J, with 14 bases between. Germline assignment: CDR1 MNHEY and CDR2 SVGAGI. CDR3 size: 14 residues. The CDR3 loop is CASSAGFIDTEAFF. The CDR3 nucleotides are TGTGCCAGCAGCGCAGGGTTTATAGACACTGAAGCTTTCTTT.

The rearrangement joins TRBV7-9 to TRBJ1-4; maybe TRBD1 (6 bases). The CDR3 extends over 15 amino acids. Germline assignment: CDR1 SEHNR and CDR2 FQNEAQ (reference sequence). V was clipped by 2 bases and J by 8 bases, with 15 bases between them. CDR3 DNA sequence: TGTGCCAGCAGCTTATCAGACAGGCGGGCCGAAAAACTGTTTTTT. Protein: CASSLSDRRAEKLFF.

This clone came up a few times. The chain carries TRBV5-6 and TRBJ2-5; TRBD2 matches 8 bases. V lost 2 bases to trimming and J lost 4 bases; unmatched junction nucleotides: 13. Germline-derived CDR1 and CDR2 are SGHDT and YYEEEE. The CDR3 runs to 17 residues. This CDR3 reads CASSLIALAGGGETQYF. The CDR3 DNA sequence: TGTGCCAGCAGCTTAATCGCTCTTGCGGGGGGCGGAGAGACCCAGTACTTC.

This clone was counted a few times. This chain joins TRBV18 and TRBJ2-2, with D possibly being TRBD2 (6 bases). Trimming took 0 bases from V and 6 from J, leaving 14 bases between them. The germline V gene encodes CDR1 KGHSH and CDR2 LQKENI. This CDR3 has 16 residues. CDR3 nucleotides: TGTGCCAGCTCACCACCTGTGACTAGAGTAGCCGGGGAGCTGTTTTTT. Amino acids: CASSPPVTRVAGELFF.

This sequence joins TRBV30 and TRBJ1-3, with D uncertain. V gave up 3 bases and J gave up 2 bases, with 14 bases separating them. The CDR3 covers 15 residues. Looked up from germline, CDR1 is GTSNPN and CDR2 is SVGIG (reference sequence). The CDR3 loop reads CAWSVLGGPGNTIYF. CDR3 coding DNA: TGTGCCTGGAGCGTCTTAGGTGGGCCTGGAAACACCATATATTTT.

This chain links TRBV7-9 with TRBJ1-1, with no clear D. Germline V gene lookup returns CDR1 SEHNR and CDR2 FQNEAQ (reference sequence). Deletions cut 5 bases from V and 2 bases from J, with 12 bases between. The CDR3 consists of 14 residues. The CDR3: CASSLLYLNTEAFF. DNA for the CDR3: TGTGCCAGCAGCCTCCTTTACCTAAACACTGAAGCTTTCTTT. Full variable domain (remainder filled in from reference TRBV7-9 and TRBJ1-1): DTGVSQNPRHKITKRGQNVTFRCDPISEHNRLYWYRQTLGQGPEFLTYFQNEAQLEKSRLLSDRFSAERPKGSFSTLEIQRTEQGDSAMYLCASSLLYLNTEAFFGQGTRLTVV.

The chain links TRBV7-3 to TRBJ1-3, with TRBD1 as a possible D gene (5 bases). The CDR3 loop spans 17 amino acids. Germline CDR1 and CDR2: SGHTA and FQGTGA. V was clipped by 6 bases and J by 0 bases, with 18 bases between them. The CDR3 DNA is TGTGCCAGCAGATACCTGACAGACCAAGACTCTGGAAACACCATATATTTT. Translated, it gives CASRYLTDQDSGNTIYF.

The gene calls are TRBV28 and TRBJ1-6; possible D gene TRBD1, 5 bases. Germline CDR1 is MDHEN and CDR2 is SYDVKM. Trimming shortened V by 3 bases and J by 6 bases, and 6 bases separated the two germline ends. The CDR3 spans 13 residues. CDR3 nucleotides: TGTGCCAGCAGTTTGGGACTTAATTCACCCCTCCACTTT. It is translated as CASSLGLNSPLHF.

The chain has TRBV7-2 and TRBJ2-1, with TRBD2 matching over 11 bases. The V segment lost 4 bases and the J segment 6 bases; nucleotides outside the gene matches: 8. CDR3 length equals 16 residues. The germline V gene encodes CDR1 SGHTA and CDR2 FQGNSA. CDR3 sequence (DNA): TGTGCCAGCAGCTCGGATCTAGCGGGGGGACTCAATGAGCAGTTCTTC. It encodes CASSSDLAGGLNEQFF.

V is TRBV15 and J is TRBJ1-1; 9 nucleotides match TRBD1. CDR1 LNHNV and CDR2 YYDKDF come from the germline V gene (reference sequence). J was trimmed by 6 bases and V by 0 bases; bases with no gene match: 11. This CDR3 has 17 residues. In DNA, the CDR3 is TGTGCCACCAGCAGAGAAAGGTACAGGGGGCCGGCTTCTGAAGCTTTCTTT. Its translation: CATSRERYRGPASEAFF.

This chain joins TRBV11-2 and TRBJ1-5; D uncertain. V lost 3 bases to trimming and J lost 7 bases, with 13 bases between them. This CDR3 spans 14 amino acids. CDR1 and CDR2 (germline): SGHAT, FQNNGV. CDR3 protein: CASSFGGRGQPQHF. The CDR3 bases are TGTGCCAGCAGCTTCGGAGGGCGTGGACAGCCCCAGCATTTT.

This chain connects TRBV6-5 to TRBJ2-7, with 10 nucleotides matching TRBD1. The CDR3 consists of 14 residues. The germline CDR1 and CDR2 sequences are MNHEY and SVGAGI. Germline trimming cut 7 bases from V and 2 bases from J; bases unmatched to any gene: 5. The CDR3 region has the DNA TGTGCCAGCACTAAGGGACAGGGGACCTACGAGCAGTACTTC. It codes for CASTKGQGTYEQYF.

The chain carries TRBV5-4 and TRBJ2-3; 7 bases fit TRBD1. Germline V lookup: CDR1 SGHNT, CDR2 YYREEE (reference sequence). CDR3 size: 15 residues. V trimming: 3 bases; J trimming: 0 bases; junction bases outside the gene matches: 4. In nucleotides, the CDR3 is TGTGCCAGCAGCTCCAAACAGGGGAGCACAGATACGCAGTATTTT. Amino acid sequence: CASSSKQGSTDTQYF. Using reference TRBV5-4 and TRBJ2-3 for the parts outside the CDR3, the full variable domain is ETGVTQSPTHLIKTRGQQVTLRCSSQSGHNTVSWYQQALGQGPQFIFQYYREEENGRGNFPPRFSGLQFPNYSSELNVNALELDDSALYLCASSSKQGSTDTQYFGPGTRLTVL.

This clone turned up a few times. The chain carries TRBV9 and TRBJ2-7; TRBD2 aligns across 7 bases. The CDR3 is 15 residues long. The V gene end was trimmed by 0 bases and the J gene end by 3 bases; junction bases not matched to a gene: 6. Germline V gives CDR1 SGDLS, CDR2 YYNGEE. CDR3: CASSVAGGGDYEQYF. The CDR3, as DNA: TGTGCCAGCAGCGTAGCCGGGGGAGGGGACTACGAGCAGTACTTC. Looking up the rest from reference TRBV9 and TRBJ2-7 gives the full variable domain: DSGVTQTPKHLITATGQRVTLRCSPRSGDLSVYWYQQSLDQGLQFLIQYYNGEERAKGNILERFSAQQFPDLHSELNLSSLELGDSALYFCASSVAGGGDYEQYFGPGTRLTVT.

The genes are TRBV6-5 and TRBJ2-7, with TRBD1 matching 9 bases. Germline-derived CDR1 and CDR2 are MNHEY and SVGAGI. This CDR3 region has 16 residues. The V gene end was trimmed by 0 bases and the J gene end by 2 bases; junction bases not matched to a gene: 5. CDR3 amino acids: CASSYSKTGGTYEQYF. In DNA, the CDR3 is TGTGCCAGCAGTTACTCGAAGACAGGGGGTACCTACGAGCAGTACTTC.

The V gene is TRBV10-3, the J gene TRBJ2-1, with 7 bases matching TRBD2. Germline V gene data show CDR1 as ENHRY and CDR2 as SYGVKD. This CDR3 contains 13 residues. V shed 1 base and J 6 bases; nucleotides not matched to a gene: 0. CDR3 nucleotides: TGTGCCATCAGTGAGTGGGAGGGCAATGAGCAGTTCTTC. Amino acids: CAISEWEGNEQFF.

This clone was observed a handful of times. As DNA, the CDR3 is TGTGCCAGCAGCTTAGAGGCAGGGGCGCCGGATGGCTACACCTTC. The encoded protein is CASSLEAGAPDGYTF. The gene calls are TRBV7-3 and TRBJ1-2, with D perhaps matching TRBD1 (6 bases). Germline CDR1 is SGHTA and CDR2 is FQGTGA. Deletions cut 2 bases from V and 6 bases from J, with 16 bases between. The CDR3 runs to 15 residues. Using reference TRBV7-3 and TRBJ1-2 for the parts outside the CDR3, the full variable domain is GAGVSQTPSNKVTEKGKYVELRCDPISGHTALYWYRQSLGQGPEFLIYFQGTGAADDSGLPNDRFFAVRPEGSVSTLKIQRTERGDSAVYLCASSLEAGAPDGYTFGSGTRLTVV.

This clone appeared a few times. This chain uses TRBV7-9 with TRBJ2-5; possibly TRBD2 for D (5 bases). The CDR3 runs to 13 residues. Germline V gives CDR1 SEHNR, CDR2 FQNEAQ (reference sequence). V lost 2 bases, J lost 5 bases, and 9 bases lay in between. In nucleotides, the CDR3 is TGTGCCAGCAGCTTACAGGACTCGGAGACCCAGTACTTC. Its protein product is CASSLQDSETQYF.

This chain connects TRBV18 to TRBJ1-1, with a tentative D call TRBD1 (5 bases). Deletions cut 3 bases from V and 0 bases from J, with 14 bases between. Germline assignment: CDR1 KGHSH and CDR2 LQKENI. This CDR3 spans 16 amino acids. The CDR3 DNA reads TGTGCCAGCTCACCTCCCACGACAGTCATGAACACTGAAGCTTTCTTT. Its protein is CASSPPTTVMNTEAFF. Full variable domain (rest looked up from reference TRBV18 and TRBJ1-1): NAGVMQNPRHLVRRRGQEARLRCSPMKGHSHVYWYRQLPEEGLKFMVYLQKENIIDESGMPKERFSAEFPKEGPSILRIQQVVRGDSAAYFCASSPPTTVMNTEAFFGQGTRLTVV.

The chain links TRBV7-6 to TRBJ1-1; 7 nucleotides align to TRBD1. The CDR3 is 16 amino acids. The trim removed 2 bases at V and 4 bases at J, leaving 10 bases unmatched. CDR1 SGHVS and CDR2 FNYEAQ come from the germline V gene. CDR3 in amino acids: CASSLPADRVGTEAFF. CDR3 nucleotides: TGTGCCAGCAGCTTACCCGCAGACAGGGTGGGCACTGAAGCTTTCTTT.

There are a few counts of this clone. CDR3 protein: CASSFRETDTQYF. CDR3 coding DNA: TGTGCCAGCAGTTTCAGGGAAACAGATACGCAGTATTTT. The chain joins TRBV27 to TRBJ2-3, with a tentative D call TRBD1 (5 bases). V was cut by 3 bases and J by 3 bases, with 7 bases left in between. CDR3 length: 13 residues. CDR1 and CDR2 from the germline V gene are MNHEY and SMNVEV (reference sequence).